Presented here are 3 T cell receptor beta chains from one specimen sequenced in a study of technical replicates of blood from a handful of donors. TCRdb's copy holds only in-frame clones and misses some; the assay was immunoSEQ multiplex PCR. The sample lists 66,000 or so clones, 97% seen once, with 0.19% in the top ten. Specimen: T cells isolated from PBMCs. Receptors were obtained from a human donor in good health.

V is TRBV4-1 and J is TRBJ1-5; weak D call: TRBD1 (6 bases). The V end lost 1 base, the J end lost 6 bases, and 13 bases lay between the germline ends. Germline assignment: CDR1 MGHRA and CDR2 YSYEKL. There are 15 residues in the CDR3. The CDR3 here is CASSQAPGDGQPQHF. For the CDR3, the DNA is TGCGCCAGCAGCCAAGCACCAGGGGACGGTCAGCCCCAGCATTTT.

J is TRBJ1-1 and V is TRBV2; 12 bases are shared with TRBD1. This CDR3 comprises 15 residues. V dropped 7 bases and J dropped 11; count of bases not matched to a gene: 14. Germline CDR1 is SNHLY and CDR2 is FYNNEI. The CDR3, as DNA: TGTGCCAGCATTAGAAGACCGGGACAGGGGGCAAAGGCTTTCTTT. As protein: CASIRRPGQGAKAFF.

V and J are TRBV19 and TRBJ1-2, with TRBD1 matching 7 bases. This CDR3 region has 15 residues. The V gene end was trimmed by 9 bases and the J gene end by 8 bases; junction bases not matched to a gene: 18. Germline V CDR1 and CDR2: LNHDA, SQIVND (reference sequence). Written as DNA, the CDR3 is TGTGCCAGCCGAGTAGGGGGAGGACAGGATGGGGGCTACACCTTC. This translates into CASRVGGGQDGGYTF.